This T cell receptor beta chain came from a study of human T cells and chemical hapten exposure. Study conclusions and caveats: Alopecia affected the donors, so their immune response may differ from healthy people's.

The time point: patch test 3, about 24 weeks after DPC sensitization. Treatment noted: therapeutic diphenylcyclopropenone sensitization with weekly scalp DPC. Extraction yielded total RNA from whole blood (unfractionated). V lost 4 bases to trimming and J lost 2 bases, with 4 bases between them. Germline V CDR1 and CDR2: SNHLY, FYNNEI. The CDR3 length is 12 residues. TCRdb fed the RACE reads into MiXCR, producing one record per CDR3 protein. Among about 160,000 distinct CDR3 sequences listed, 25% to 30% were seen once. This clonotype showed up many times. Its antigen is undetermined. The chain has TRBV2 and TRBJ2-3; D call uncertain. The material sequenced was whole blood, taken in connection with sensitization to the hapten diphenylcyclopropenone (DPC). The clonotype was recovered from a woman under 30 with alopecia areata. Some clones in this sample may be carry-over from other donors' samples. The CDR3 bases are TGTGCCAGCAGTGTCCTCACAGATACGCAGTATTTT. Protein product: CASSVLTDTQYF.